This TCR beta chain stems from a study of shared clonotypes between healthy human individuals. The study, taken as a whole, reports: Rarefaction revealed incomplete sorted-subset sequencing despite large depth.

As for this clone: Its antigen is not known.

Produced via immunoSEQ multiplex PCR; TCRdb's table is partial and in-frame only. The sample carries 1,500,000 or so clones, roughly 96% recorded once. Germline V gene lookup returns CDR1 LNHDA and CDR2 SQIVND (reference sequence). This CDR3 contains 16 residues. Losses at the gene ends were 7 bases for V and 6 bases for J; bases not matched to a gene: 14. The source material was naive CD4+ T cells sorted from blood. Subset denoted: CD45RA+ positively selected. This chain uses TRBV19 with TRBJ2-3; 9 bases match TRBD1. This TCR derives from a man aged 30 to 45 in good health. CDR3 DNA: TGTGCCAGTACCTTCTACGGACAGGGGAGGGAGGATACGCAGTATTTT. It translates to CASTFYGQGREDTQYF.